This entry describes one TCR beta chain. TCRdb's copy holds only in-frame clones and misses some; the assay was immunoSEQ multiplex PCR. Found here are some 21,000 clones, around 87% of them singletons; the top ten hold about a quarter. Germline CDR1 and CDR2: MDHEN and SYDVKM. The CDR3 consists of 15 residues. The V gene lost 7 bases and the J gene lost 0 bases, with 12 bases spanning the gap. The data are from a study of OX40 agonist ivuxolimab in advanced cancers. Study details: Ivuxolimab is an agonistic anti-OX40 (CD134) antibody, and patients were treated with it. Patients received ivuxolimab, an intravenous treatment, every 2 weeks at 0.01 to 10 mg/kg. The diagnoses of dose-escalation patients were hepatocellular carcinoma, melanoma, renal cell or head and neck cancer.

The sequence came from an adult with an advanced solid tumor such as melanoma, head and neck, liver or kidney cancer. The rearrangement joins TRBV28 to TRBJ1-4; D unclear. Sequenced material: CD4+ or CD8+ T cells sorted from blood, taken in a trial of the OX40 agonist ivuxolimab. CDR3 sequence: CASNFLGTTNEKLFF. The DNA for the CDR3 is TGTGCCAGCAACTTTCTAGGGACAACTAATGAAAAACTGTTTTTT.